Included here is one T cell receptor (beta chain) sequence, with context. Its antigen is unknown. The table came from immunoSEQ multiplex PCR; TCRdb's copy has only in-frame clones and leaves some out. The profile shows 90,000 to 120,000 clones, approximately 91% of them singletons. The sample belongs to a study of T cell responses to AZD1222 COVID-19 vaccine. Study results and limitations: Among vaccine-associated CD4 TCRs, coverage spanned spike, with dominance at 160-218 and 743-854. Among spike-specific TCRs, nearly half reportedly target unmutated variant regions. Of the AZD1222 recipients, only six or seven were seropositive at baseline.

From germline, CDR1 is SGDLS and CDR2 YYNGEE. Trimming left V 0 bases short and J 5 bases short, with 14 bases between. This CDR3 contains 15 residues. This material consisted of peripheral blood, taken on day 0 of AZD1222 vaccination. The genes are TRBV9 and TRBJ2-5; a weak D match, TRBD2 (5 bases). The source is an adult in good health. The chain's CDR3 is CASSVGGSIGETQYF. In nucleotides, the CDR3 is TGTGCCAGCAGCGTAGGAGGGAGTATCGGTGAGACCCAGTACTTC.